This TCR beta chain was sequenced for a study of human T cells and chemical hapten exposure. The wider study: Patients additionally received therapeutic doses of diphenylcyclopropenone on the scalp once a week, and this continued throughout the roughly 26-week study. The study, taken as a whole, reports: No alteration of TCRs above 1 in 1000 frequency was seen with DPC sensitization.

This clonotype was counted between two and nine times. What it recognizes is unknown. This CDR3 has 15 amino acids. V was pared by 5 bases and J by 10 bases, with 12 bases of the junction left unmatched. In TCRdb, the RACE reads were re-called with MiXCR into one record per CDR3 protein. Of about 82,000 distinct CDR3 sequences listed, around 9.3% were seen once; the top ten hold about 5%. Indicated time point: patch test 2, 6 weeks after DPC sensitization. Treatment specified: therapeutic diphenylcyclopropenone sensitization with weekly scalp DPC. At patch-test visits, sampling came before the patch test.

The sequence was collected from a woman in her 50s with alopecia areata. Some clones in this sample may be carry-over from other donors' samples. Specimen: whole blood, collected in connection with sensitization to the hapten diphenylcyclopropenone (DPC). The rearrangement uses TRBV12-3 or TRBV12-4 and TRBJ1-3; 9 bases align to TRBD1. The CDR3 loop reads CASSARPGQGVTIYF. CDR3 in DNA: TGTGCCAGCAGTGCCCGACCGGGACAGGGAGTAACCATATATTTT.